The subject of this entry is one T cell receptor beta chain. Its antigen is undetermined. The sample is drawn from a study of regulatory T cells in long-lasting Graves disease. Study-level results: Whereas around 970 public clonotypes were shared by new patients, persistent patients shared more, at a few thousand. Repertoires from persistent disease leaned toward TRBV28, TRBJ1-2 and TRBJ2-5. Results may be inaccurate due to the small sample size. Researchers reported studying only peripheral blood, not thyroid tissue.

Specified time point: persistent/refractory GD, antithyroid drugs over 5 years with positive TRAb. Making the TCR library involved RNA that had been extracted from PBMCs. This CDR3 comprises 17 residues. The V segment lost 5 bases and the J segment 7 bases; nucleotides outside the gene matches: 11. CDR1 and CDR2 from the germline V gene are SSHAT and FNYEAQ (reference sequence). The authors built TCR beta libraries using iRepertoire HTBI primers and Arm-PCR of CDR3 regions. MiXCR, run by TCRdb on the multiplex PCR reads, gives a single entry per CDR3 protein. The sample contains 400,000 to 450,000 distinct CDR3 sequences, roughly a quarter of which appear only once.

The sequenced sample was peripheral blood mononuclear cells (PBMCs), obtained when the disease was refractory, from a patient treated with antithyroid drugs. The origin of this receptor is a female donor with Graves disease. This chain joins TRBV7-7 and TRBJ2-7, with 16 bases that match TRBD2. CDR3 region: CASSTGLAGGPPGEQYF. Written as DNA, the CDR3 is TGTGCCAGCAGCACGGGACTAGCGGGAGGGCCTCCGGGGGAGCAGTACTTC. Using reference TRBV7-7 and TRBJ2-7 for the parts outside the CDR3, the full variable domain is GAGVSQSPRYKVTKRGQDVTLRCDPISSHATLYWYQQALGQGPEFLTYFNYEAQPDKSGLPSDRFSAERPEGSISTLTIQRTEQRDSAMYRCASSTGLAGGPPGEQYFGPGTRLTVT.